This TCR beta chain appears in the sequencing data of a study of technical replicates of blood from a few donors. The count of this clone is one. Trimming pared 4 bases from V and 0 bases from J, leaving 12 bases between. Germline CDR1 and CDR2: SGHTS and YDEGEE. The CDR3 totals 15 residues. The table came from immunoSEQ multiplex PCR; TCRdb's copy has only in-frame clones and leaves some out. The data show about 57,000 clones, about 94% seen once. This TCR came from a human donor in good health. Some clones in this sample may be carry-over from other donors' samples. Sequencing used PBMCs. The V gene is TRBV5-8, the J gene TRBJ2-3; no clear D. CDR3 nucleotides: TGTGCCAGCAGCCCCCCCGACATGAGCACAGATACGCAGTATTTT. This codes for CASSPPDMSTDTQYF.